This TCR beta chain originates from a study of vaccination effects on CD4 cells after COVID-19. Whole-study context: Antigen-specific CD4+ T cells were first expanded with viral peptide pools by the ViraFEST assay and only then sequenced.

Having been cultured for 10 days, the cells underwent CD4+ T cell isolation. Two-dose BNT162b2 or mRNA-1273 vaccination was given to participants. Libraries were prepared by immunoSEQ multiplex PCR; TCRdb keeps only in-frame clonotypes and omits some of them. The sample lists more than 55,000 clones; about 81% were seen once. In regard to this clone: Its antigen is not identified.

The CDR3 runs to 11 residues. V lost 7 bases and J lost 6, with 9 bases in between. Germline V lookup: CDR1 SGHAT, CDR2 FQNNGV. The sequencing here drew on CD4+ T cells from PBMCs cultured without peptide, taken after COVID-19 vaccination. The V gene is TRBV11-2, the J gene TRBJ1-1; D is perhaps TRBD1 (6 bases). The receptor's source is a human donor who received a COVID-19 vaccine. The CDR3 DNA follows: TGTGCCAGCAAGGGGGGATCTGAAGCTTTCTTT. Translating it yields CASKGGSEAFF.